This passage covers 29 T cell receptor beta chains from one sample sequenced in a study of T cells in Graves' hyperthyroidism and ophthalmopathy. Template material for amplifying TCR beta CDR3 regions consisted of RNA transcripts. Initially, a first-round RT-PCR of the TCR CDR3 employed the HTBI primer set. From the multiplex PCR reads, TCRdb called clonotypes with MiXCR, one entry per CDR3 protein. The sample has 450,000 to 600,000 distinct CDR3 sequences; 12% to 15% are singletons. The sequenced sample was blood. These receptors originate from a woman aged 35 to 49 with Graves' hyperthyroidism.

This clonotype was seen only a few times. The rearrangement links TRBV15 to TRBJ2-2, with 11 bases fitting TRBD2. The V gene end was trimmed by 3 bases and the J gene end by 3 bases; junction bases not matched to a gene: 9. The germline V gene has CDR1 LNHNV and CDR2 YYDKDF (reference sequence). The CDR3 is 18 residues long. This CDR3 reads CATSSLLSGRGYTGELFF. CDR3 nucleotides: TGTGCCACCAGCAGCCTACTTAGCGGGAGGGGGTACACCGGGGAGCTGTTTTTT.

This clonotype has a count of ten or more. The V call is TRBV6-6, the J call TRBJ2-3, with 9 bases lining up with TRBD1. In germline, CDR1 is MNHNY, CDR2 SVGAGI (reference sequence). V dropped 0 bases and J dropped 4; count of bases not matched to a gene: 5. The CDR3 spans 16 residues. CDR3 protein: CASSYSPTGGSDTQYF. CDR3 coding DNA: TGTGCCAGCAGTTACTCTCCGACAGGGGGGTCAGATACGCAGTATTTT.

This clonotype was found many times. DNA of the CDR3: TGTGCCAGCAGCGTCCAAGAATCAGGGGCCAACGTCCTGACTTTC. It is translated as CASSVQESGANVLTF. The V call is TRBV7-6, the J call TRBJ2-6; D gene ambiguous. The CDR3 is made up of 15 amino acids. The germline V gene has CDR1 SGHVS and CDR2 FNYEAQ. Trimming shortened V by 5 bases and J by 4 bases, and 12 bases separated the two germline ends.

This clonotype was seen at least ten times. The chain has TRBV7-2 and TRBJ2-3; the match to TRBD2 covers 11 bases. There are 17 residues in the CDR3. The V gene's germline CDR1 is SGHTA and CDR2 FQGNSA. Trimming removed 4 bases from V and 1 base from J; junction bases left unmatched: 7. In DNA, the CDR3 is TGTGCCAGCAGCTCCCGGGGACTAGCGGACCGCACAGATACGCAGTATTTT. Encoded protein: CASSSRGLADRTDTQYF.

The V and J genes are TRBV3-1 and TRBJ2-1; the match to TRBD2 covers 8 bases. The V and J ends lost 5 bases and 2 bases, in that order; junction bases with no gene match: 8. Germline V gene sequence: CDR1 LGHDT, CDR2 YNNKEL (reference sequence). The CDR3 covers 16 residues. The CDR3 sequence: CASSVDGRGPYNEQFF. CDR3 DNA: TGTGCCAGCAGCGTAGACGGGAGGGGTCCCTACAATGAGCAGTTCTTC.

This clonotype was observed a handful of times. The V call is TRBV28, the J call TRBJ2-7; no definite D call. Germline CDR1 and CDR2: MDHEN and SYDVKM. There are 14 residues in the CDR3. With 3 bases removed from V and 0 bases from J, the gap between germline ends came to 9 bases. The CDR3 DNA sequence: TGTGCCAGCAGTTTGGACGGAAACTCCTACGAGCAGTACTTC. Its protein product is CASSLDGNSYEQYF.

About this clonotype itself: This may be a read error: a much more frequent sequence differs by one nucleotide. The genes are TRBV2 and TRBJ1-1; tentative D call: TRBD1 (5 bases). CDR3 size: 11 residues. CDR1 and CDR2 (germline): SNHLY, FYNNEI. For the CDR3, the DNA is TGTGCCGGCAGGCGGGACCCTGAAGCTTTCTTT. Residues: CAGRRDPEAFF.

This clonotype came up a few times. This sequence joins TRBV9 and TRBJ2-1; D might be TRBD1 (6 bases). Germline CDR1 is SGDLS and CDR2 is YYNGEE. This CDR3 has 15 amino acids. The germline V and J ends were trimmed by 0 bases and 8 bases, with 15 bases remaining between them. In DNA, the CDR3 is TGTGCCAGCAGCGTAGCCCAGGGGTGGACTGATGAGCAGTTCTTC. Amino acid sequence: CASSVAQGWTDEQFF.

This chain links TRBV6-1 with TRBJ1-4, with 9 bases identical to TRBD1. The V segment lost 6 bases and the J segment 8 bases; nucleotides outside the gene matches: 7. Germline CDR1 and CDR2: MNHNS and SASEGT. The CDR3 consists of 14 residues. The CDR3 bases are TGTGCCAGCAGGACCGGGACAGGGTCCGAAAAACTGTTTTTT. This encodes CASRTGTGSEKLFF.

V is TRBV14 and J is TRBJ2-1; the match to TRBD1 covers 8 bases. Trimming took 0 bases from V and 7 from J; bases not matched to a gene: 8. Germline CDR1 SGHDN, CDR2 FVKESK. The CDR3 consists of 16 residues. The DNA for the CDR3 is TGTGCCAGCAGCCAAGATTCGTGGACAGGGCCTAATGAGCAGTTCTTC. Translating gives CASSQDSWTGPNEQFF.

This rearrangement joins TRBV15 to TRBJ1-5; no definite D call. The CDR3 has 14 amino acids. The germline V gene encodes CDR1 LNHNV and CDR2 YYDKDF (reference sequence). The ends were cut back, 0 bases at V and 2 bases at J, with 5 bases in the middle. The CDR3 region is CATSREGGNQPQHF. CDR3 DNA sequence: TGTGCCACCAGCAGAGAGGGCGGCAATCAGCCCCAGCATTTT. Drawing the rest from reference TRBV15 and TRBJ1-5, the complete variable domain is DAMVIQNPRYQVTQFGKPVTLSCSQTLNHNVMYWYQQKSSQAPKLLFHYYDKDFNNEADTPDNFQSRRPNTSFCFLDIRSPGLGDTAMYLCATSREGGNQPQHFGDGTRLSIL.

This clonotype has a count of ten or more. The CDR3 reads CASSPRDGNEKLFF. CDR3 sequence (DNA): TGTGCCAGCAGTCCCCGGGACGGTAATGAAAAACTGTTTTTT. This chain joins TRBV12-3 or TRBV12-4 and TRBJ1-4; D is possibly TRBD1 (5 bases). V was trimmed by 5 bases and J by 4 bases, leaving 11 bases between them. The length of the CDR3 is 14 residues.

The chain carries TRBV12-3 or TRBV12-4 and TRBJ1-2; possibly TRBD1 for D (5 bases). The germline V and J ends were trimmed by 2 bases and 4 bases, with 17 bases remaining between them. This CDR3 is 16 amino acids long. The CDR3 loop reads CASSLFSGNVGYGYTF. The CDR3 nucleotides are TGTGCCAGCAGTTTATTTTCAGGGAACGTCGGCTATGGCTACACCTTC.

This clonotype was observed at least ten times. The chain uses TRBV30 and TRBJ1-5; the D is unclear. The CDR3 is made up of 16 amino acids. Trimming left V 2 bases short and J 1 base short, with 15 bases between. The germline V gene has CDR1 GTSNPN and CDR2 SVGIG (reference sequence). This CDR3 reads CAWSSRPRGSNQPQHF. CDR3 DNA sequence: TGTGCCTGGAGTTCCCGGCCCCGAGGAAGCAATCAGCCCCAGCATTTT.

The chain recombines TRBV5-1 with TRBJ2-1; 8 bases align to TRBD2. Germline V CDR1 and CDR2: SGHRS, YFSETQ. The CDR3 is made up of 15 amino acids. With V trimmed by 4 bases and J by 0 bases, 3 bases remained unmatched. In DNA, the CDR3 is TGCGCCAGCAGCATAGCGGGGCTCTCCTACAATGAGCAGTTCTTC. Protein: CASSIAGLSYNEQFF.

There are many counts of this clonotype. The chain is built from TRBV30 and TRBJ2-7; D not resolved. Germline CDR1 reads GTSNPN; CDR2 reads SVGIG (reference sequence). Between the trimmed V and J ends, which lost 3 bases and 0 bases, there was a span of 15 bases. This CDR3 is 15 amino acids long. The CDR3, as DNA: TGTGCCTGGAGCCCCCGGAATCACGCCTCCTACGAGCAGTACTTC. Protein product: CAWSPRNHASYEQYF.

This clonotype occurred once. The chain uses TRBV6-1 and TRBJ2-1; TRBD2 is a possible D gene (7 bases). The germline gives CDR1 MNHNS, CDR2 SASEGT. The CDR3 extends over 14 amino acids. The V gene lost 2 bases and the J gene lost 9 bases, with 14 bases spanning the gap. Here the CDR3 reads CASSERVGGGEQFF. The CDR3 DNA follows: TGTGCCAGCAGTGAACGGGTGGGAGGGGGTGAGCAGTTCTTC.

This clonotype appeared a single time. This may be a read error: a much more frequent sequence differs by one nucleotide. The chain's CDR3 is CASSLSRFPYSEQFF. The CDR3 nucleotides read TGTGCCAGCAGTTTATCCAGATTTCCCTACAGTGAGCAGTTCTTC. The rearrangement joins TRBV28 to TRBJ2-1; D ambiguous. This CDR3 has 15 amino acids. Germline CDR1 MDHEN, CDR2 SYDVKM.

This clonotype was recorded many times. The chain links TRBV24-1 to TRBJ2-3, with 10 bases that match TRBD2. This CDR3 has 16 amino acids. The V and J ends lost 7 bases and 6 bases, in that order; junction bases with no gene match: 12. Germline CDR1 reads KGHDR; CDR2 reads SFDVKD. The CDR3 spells CATSPQGSGRVDTQYF. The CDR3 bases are TGTGCCACCAGCCCTCAAGGCAGCGGGAGGGTGGATACGCAGTATTTT.

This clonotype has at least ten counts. The CDR3 protein is CASSSSGGRVGELFF. DNA for the CDR3: TGTGCCAGCAGTTCAAGCGGGGGACGGGTCGGGGAGCTGTTTTTT. V usage is TRBV12-3 or TRBV12-4 and J usage is TRBJ2-2; 8 bases agree with TRBD2. J lost 7 bases, V lost 4 bases, and 8 bases had no gene match. This CDR3 region has 15 residues.

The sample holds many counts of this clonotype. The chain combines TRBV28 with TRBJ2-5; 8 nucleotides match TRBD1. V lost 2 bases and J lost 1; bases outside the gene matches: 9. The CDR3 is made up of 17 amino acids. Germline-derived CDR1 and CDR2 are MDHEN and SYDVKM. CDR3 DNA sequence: TGTGCCAGCAGTTTACCGGGGGACAGGCACCGCCAAGAGACCCAGTACTTC. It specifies CASSLPGDRHRQETQYF.

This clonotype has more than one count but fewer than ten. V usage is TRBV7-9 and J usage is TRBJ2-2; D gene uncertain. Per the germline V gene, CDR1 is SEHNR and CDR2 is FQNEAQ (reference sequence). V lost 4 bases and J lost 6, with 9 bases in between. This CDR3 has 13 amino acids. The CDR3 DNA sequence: TGTGCCAGCAGCTCATCAGGTCCCGGGGAGCTGTTTTTT. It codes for CASSSSGPGELFF. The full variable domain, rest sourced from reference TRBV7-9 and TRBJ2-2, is DTGVSQNPRHKITKRGQNVTFRCDPISEHNRLYWYRQTLGQGPEFLTYFQNEAQLEKSRLLSDRFSAERPKGSFSTLEIQRTEQGDSAMYLCASSSSGPGELFFGEGSRLTVL.

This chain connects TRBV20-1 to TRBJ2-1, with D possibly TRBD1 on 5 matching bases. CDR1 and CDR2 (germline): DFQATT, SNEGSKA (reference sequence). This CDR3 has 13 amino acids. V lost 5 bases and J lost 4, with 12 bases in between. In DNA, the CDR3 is TGCAGTGCTGGAACACGGACATACAATGAGCAGTTCTTC. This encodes CSAGTRTYNEQFF.

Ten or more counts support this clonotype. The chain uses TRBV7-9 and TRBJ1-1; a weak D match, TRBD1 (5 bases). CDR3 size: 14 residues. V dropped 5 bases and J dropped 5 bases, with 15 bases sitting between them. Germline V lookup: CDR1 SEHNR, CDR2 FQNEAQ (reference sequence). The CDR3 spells CASSALGARTEAFF. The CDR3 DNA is TGTGCCAGCAGCGCCCTAGGGGCTAGGACTGAAGCTTTCTTT.

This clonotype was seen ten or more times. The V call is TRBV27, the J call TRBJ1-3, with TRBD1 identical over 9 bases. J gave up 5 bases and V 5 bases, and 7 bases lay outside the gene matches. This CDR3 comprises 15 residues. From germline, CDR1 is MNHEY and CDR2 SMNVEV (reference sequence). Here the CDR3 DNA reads TGTGCCAGCAGTCCACAGGGGGCGCGCAGAAACACCATATATTTT. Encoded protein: CASSPQGARRNTIYF.

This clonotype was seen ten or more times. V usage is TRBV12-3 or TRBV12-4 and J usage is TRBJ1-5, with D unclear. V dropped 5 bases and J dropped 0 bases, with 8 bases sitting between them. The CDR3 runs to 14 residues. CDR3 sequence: CASSSSYSNQPQHF. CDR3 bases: TGTGCCAGCAGTAGCAGTTATAGCAATCAGCCCCAGCATTTT.

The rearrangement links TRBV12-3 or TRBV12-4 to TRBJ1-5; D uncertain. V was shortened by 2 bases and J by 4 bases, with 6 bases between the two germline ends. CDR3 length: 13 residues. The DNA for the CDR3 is TGTGCCAGCAGTTTACAGGCGAATCAGCCCCAGCATTTT. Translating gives CASSLQANQPQHF.

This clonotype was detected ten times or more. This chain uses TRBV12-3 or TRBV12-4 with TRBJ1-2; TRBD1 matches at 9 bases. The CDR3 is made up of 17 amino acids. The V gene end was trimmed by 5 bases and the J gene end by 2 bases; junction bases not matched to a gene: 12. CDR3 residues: CASSATDRGLGNYGYTF. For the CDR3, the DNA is TGTGCCAGCAGTGCCACGGACAGGGGTTTGGGGAACTATGGCTACACCTTC.

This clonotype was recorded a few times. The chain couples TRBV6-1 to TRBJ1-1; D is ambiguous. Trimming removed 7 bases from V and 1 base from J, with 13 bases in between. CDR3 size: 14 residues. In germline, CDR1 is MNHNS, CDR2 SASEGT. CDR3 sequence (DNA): TGTGCCAGCACCAACCAGCGGGGGAACACTGAAGCTTTCTTT. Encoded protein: CASTNQRGNTEAFF.